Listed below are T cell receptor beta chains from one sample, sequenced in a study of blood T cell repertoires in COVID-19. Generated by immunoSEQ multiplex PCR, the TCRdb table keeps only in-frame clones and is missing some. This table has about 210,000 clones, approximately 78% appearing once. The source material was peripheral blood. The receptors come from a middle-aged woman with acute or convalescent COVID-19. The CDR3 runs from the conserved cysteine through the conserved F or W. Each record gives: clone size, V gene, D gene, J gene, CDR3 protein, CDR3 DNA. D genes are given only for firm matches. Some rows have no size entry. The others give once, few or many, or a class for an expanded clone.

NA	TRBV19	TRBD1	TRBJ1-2	CATHPDRGVGYTF	TGTGCCACGCACCCAGACAGGGGTGTTGGCTACACCTTC
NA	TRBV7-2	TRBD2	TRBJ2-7	CASSTPGLAGSEQYF	TGTGCCAGCAGCACACCGGGACTAGCGGGGAGCGAGCAGTACTTC
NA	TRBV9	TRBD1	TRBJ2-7	CASSGVAPGTGGYEQYF	TGTGCCAGCAGCGGAGTTGCCCCCGGGACAGGGGGGTACGAGCAGTACTTC
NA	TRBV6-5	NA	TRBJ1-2	CASSPTGPSNGYTF	TGTGCCAGCAGTCCGACAGGCCCCTCGAATGGCTACACCTTC
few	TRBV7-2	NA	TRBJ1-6	CASSPGRRGSPLHF	TGTGCCAGCAGCCCCGGCAGGCGGGGTTCACCCCTCCACTTT
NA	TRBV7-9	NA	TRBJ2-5	CASSLGSGVGETQYF	TGTGCCAGCAGCTTAGGGTCAGGGGTCGGGGAGACCCAGTACTTC
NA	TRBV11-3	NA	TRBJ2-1	CASSLLSGSNEQFF	TGTGCCAGCAGCTTATTGTCCGGGAGCAATGAGCAGTTCTTC
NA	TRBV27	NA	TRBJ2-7	CASSLTGYEQYF	TGTGCCAGCAGCCTGACAGGCTACGAGCAGTACTTC
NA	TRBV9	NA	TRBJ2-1	CASSVVVAEVNNEQFF	TGTGCCAGCAGCGTAGTTGTAGCGGAAGTTAACAATGAGCAGTTCTTC
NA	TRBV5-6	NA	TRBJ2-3	CASSLVRADTQYF	TGTGCCAGCAGCTTGGTAAGAGCAGATACGCAGTATTTT
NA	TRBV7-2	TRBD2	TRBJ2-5	CASGHPSGTPETQYF	TGTGCCAGCGGCCATCCCAGCGGGACTCCAGAGACCCAGTACTTC
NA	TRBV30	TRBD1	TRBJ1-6	CAWPQGDNSPLHF	TGTGCCTGGCCCCAGGGGGATAATTCACCCCTCCACTTT
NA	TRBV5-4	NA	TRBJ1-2	CASSLVGRGHGYTF	TGTGCCAGCAGCTTGGTGGGCAGGGGTCATGGCTACACCTTC
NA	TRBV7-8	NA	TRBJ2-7	CASSTNGGPTYEQYF	TGTGCCAGCAGCACAAACGGGGGGCCCACCTACGAGCAGTACTTC
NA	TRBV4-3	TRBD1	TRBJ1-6	CASSQVGQGGSPLHF	TGCGCCAGCAGCCAAGTGGGACAGGGGGGCTCACCCCTCCACTTT
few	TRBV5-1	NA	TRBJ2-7	CASSASTGSYEQYF	TGCGCCAGCAGCGCAAGTACAGGTTCCTACGAGCAGTACTTC
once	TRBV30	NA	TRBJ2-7	CAWSEFVTRDYEQYF	TGTGCCTGGAGTGAATTTGTAACTCGAGACTACGAGCAGTACTTC
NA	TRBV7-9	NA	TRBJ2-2	CASNGVENTGELFF	TGTGCCAGCAACGGTGTAGAGAACACCGGGGAGCTGTTTTTT
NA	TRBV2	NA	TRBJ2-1	CASSEGRWSSYNEQFF	TGTGCCAGCAGTGAAGGGAGGTGGAGCTCCTACAATGAGCAGTTCTTC
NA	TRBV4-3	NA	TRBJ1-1	CASSQDLEGNTEAFF	TGCGCCAGCAGCCAAGATTTAGAGGGGAACACTGAAGCTTTCTTT
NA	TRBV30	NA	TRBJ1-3	CAWSVVPGRASGNTIYF	TGTGCCTGGAGTGTAGTCCCCGGCAGGGCCTCTGGAAACACCATATATTTT
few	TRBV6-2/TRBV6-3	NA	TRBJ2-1	CASSYSAESYNEQFF	TGTGCCAGCAGTTACTCGGCAGAATCCTACAATGAGCAGTTCTTC
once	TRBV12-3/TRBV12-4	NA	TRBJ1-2	CASSLIQGSYTF	TGTGCCAGCAGTTTAATTCAGGGAAGCTACACCTTC
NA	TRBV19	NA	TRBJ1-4	CASSRAGSRLSF	TGTGCCAGTAGTAGGGCAGGGTCCCGTTTGTCTTTT
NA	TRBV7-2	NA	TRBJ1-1	CASSLVSDTEAFF	TGTGCCAGCAGCTTAGTGTCGGACACTGAAGCTTTCTTT
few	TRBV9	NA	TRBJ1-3	CASSVESKGNTIYF	TGTGCCAGCAGCGTAGAGTCTAAAGGAAACACCATATATTTT
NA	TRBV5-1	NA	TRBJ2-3	CASSQFLTSSTDTQYF	TGCGCCAGCAGCCAGTTCTTGACTAGTAGCACAGATACGCAGTATTTT
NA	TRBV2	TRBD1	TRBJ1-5	CASKGGDRENQPQHF	TGTGCCAGCAAGGGAGGAGACAGGGAAAATCAGCCCCAGCATTTT
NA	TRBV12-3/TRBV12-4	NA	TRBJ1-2	CASSSVQGAGYTF	TGTGCCAGCAGTTCGGTTCAGGGCGCTGGCTACACCTTC
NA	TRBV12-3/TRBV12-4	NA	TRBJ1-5	CASSFEGNQPQHF	TGTGCCAGCAGTTTTGAGGGTAACCAGCCCCAGCATTTT
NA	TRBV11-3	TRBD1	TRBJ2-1	CASSENRGINEQFF	TGTGCCAGCAGCGAGAACAGGGGGATCAATGAGCAGTTCTTC
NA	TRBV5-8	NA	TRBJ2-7	CASSFRTPSYEQYF	TGTGCCAGCAGCTTTAGGACACCATCCTACGAGCAGTACTTC
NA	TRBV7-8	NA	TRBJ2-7	CASSQAGSSREQYF	TGTGCCAGCAGCCAGGCAGGGTCTTCTCGTGAGCAGTACTTC
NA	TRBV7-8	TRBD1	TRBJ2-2	CASSRDREAGELFF	TGTGCCAGCAGCCGGGACAGGGAGGCCGGGGAGCTGTTTTTT
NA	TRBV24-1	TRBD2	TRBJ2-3	CATSDYGGGEYF	TGTGCCACCAGTGATTACGGCGGGGGGGAGTATTTT
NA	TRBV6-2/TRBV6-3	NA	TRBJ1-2	CASSFTGQGYTF	TGTGCCAGCAGTTTCACAGGACAAGGGTACACCTTC
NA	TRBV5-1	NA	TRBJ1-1	CASSLAEGMNTEAFF	TGCGCCAGCAGCTTGGCGGAGGGGATGAACACTGAAGCTTTCTTT
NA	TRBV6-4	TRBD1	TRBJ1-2	CASRGTGLGYTF	TGTGCCAGCAGGGGGACAGGGCTCGGCTACACCTTC
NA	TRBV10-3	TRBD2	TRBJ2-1	CAISESWIGRTSEQFF	TGTGCCATCAGTGAATCATGGATCGGGAGGACGAGTGAGCAGTTCTTC
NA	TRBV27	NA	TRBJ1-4	CASRPYVSLNEKLFF	TGTGCCAGCAGACCCTACGTAAGCCTTAATGAAAAACTGTTTTTT
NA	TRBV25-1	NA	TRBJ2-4	CASSESGTLNIQYF	TGTGCCAGCAGTGAATCCGGGACACTAAACATTCAGTACTTC
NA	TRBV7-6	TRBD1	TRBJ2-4	CASSLGPGQEHIQYF	TGTGCCAGCAGCTTAGGGCCGGGACAGGAACACATTCAGTACTTC
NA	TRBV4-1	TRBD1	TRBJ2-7	CASSQEEVPTGIYEQYF	TGCGCCAGCAGCCAAGAAGAAGTCCCGACAGGGATCTACGAGCAGTACTTC
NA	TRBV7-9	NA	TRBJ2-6	CASSFRDGPGANVLTF	TGTGCCAGCAGCTTTCGGGATGGGCCTGGGGCCAACGTCCTGACTTTC
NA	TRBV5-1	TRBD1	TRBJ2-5	CATNVNTGQQETQYF	TGCGCCACCAACGTCAATACGGGACAGCAAGAGACCCAGTACTTC
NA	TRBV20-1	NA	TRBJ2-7	CSARGNYEQYF	TGCAGTGCTAGGGGCAACTACGAGCAGTACTTC
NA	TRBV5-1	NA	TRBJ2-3	CASSLDTGDTQYF	TGCGCCAGCAGCTTGGATACAGGGGATACGCAGTATTTT
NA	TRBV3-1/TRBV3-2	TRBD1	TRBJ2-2	CASSQDQGAFTGELFF	TGTGCCAGCAGCCAAGACCAGGGGGCCTTCACCGGGGAGCTGTTTTTT
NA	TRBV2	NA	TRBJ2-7	CASSITGYEQYF	TGTGCCAGCAGTATAACAGGTTACGAGCAGTACTTC
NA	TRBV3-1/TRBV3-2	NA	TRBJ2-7	CASSQLSYEQYF	TGTGCCAGCAGCCAACTCTCGTACGAGCAGTACTTC
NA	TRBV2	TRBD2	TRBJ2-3	CASSLAGGPDTQYF	TGTGCCAGCAGTCTAGCGGGGGGGCCGGATACGCAGTATTTT
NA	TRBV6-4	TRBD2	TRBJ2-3	CASSMLAGGQTDTQYF	TGTGCCAGCAGTATGCTAGCGGGGGGGCAGACAGATACGCAGTATTTT
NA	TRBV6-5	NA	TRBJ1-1	CASRRGHTEAFF	TGTGCCAGCCGTAGGGGCCACACTGAAGCTTTCTTT
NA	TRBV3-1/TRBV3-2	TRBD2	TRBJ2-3	CASSQVLGLVTDTQYF	TGTGCCAGCAGCCAAGTGCTGGGACTAGTGACAGATACGCAGTATTTT
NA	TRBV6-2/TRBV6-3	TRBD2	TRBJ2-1	CASRPSGTSGGNNEQFF	TGTGCCAGCAGACCTTCCGGGACTAGCGGGGGCAACAATGAGCAGTTCTTC
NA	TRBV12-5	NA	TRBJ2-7	CASGLVGRRISYEQYF	TGTGCTAGTGGTTTGGTCGGACGGAGGATCTCCTACGAGCAGTACTTC
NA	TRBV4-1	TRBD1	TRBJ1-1	CASSVTGWTEAFF	TGCGCCAGCAGCGTGACAGGGTGGACTGAAGCTTTCTTT
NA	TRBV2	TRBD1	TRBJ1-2	CASRDPPGQGFVRDGYTF	TGTGCCAGCAGGGATCCTCCGGGACAGGGTTTTGTTCGGGATGGCTACACCTTC
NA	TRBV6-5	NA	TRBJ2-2	CASNRGNTGELFF	TGTGCCAGCAATCGGGGGAACACCGGGGAGCTGTTTTTT
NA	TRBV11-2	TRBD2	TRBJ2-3	CASSPYSGGGYTDTQYF	TGTGCCAGCAGCCCTTATAGCGGGGGGGGCTACACAGATACGCAGTATTTT